The sequence of this T cell receptor beta chain was determined in a study of cytomegalovirus exposure and HLA in healthy donors. In the case of this clone: Antigen unknown. The conserved final phenylalanine or tryptophan is absent from the CDR3, which likely points to a read error.

Study conclusions and caveats: The authors excluded some V segments, including TRBV6-2 and TRBV6-3, as indistinguishable.

Amplification used 60 Vbeta primers and 13 Jbeta primers. Libraries were prepared by immunoSEQ multiplex PCR; TCRdb keeps only in-frame clonotypes and omits some of them. In the table there are about 130,000 clones, less than 85% of which are singletons. Germline values: CDR1 MGHRA, CDR2 YSYEKL. CDR3 size: 13 residues. V was clipped by 1 base and J by 5 bases; unmatched bases: 1. The origin of this receptor is a man aged 25 to 45 in good health and CMV-seronegative. The gene calls are TRBV4-1 and TRBJ1-1, with 7 bases aligning to TRBD1. The specimen was PBMCs. This chain's CDR3 is CASSQGQGTEAFL. In nucleotides, the CDR3 is TGCGCCAGCAGCCAAGGACAGGGAACTGAAGCTTTCCTT.